One sample yielded the 8 T cell receptor beta chains listed below, sequenced in a study of control samples from healthy donors and cancer patients (dated by TCRdb to the early 2020s). The library relied on the immunoSEQ multiplex PCR assay. Drawn from immuneACCESS, this table holds only the in-frame rearrangements with V and J called that TCRdb kept. Clones are partly lost; checked studies trace under half to an unresolved V gene and leave the rest unexplained. This sample has around 130,000 clones in its table, and around nine tenths of those were observed once. The ten top clones hold roughly 3.1% of the sample. The specimen was blood. The receptors shown here come from a man between 50 and 59 years old in good health.

The chain carries TRBV27 and TRBJ1-2, with a tentative D call TRBD1 (5 bases). This CDR3 is built from 14 residues. Between the trimmed V and J ends, which lost 6 bases and 4 bases, there was a span of 15 bases. In germline, CDR1 is MNHEY, CDR2 SMNVEV (reference sequence). In DNA, the CDR3 is TGTGCCAGCAGGGGTCGGGGGGTCGGCTATGGCTACACCTTC. Translation gives CASRGRGVGYGYTF.

The chain joins TRBV5-4 to TRBJ2-7; TRBD1 agrees at 7 bases. Germline CDR1 and CDR2: SGHNT and YYREEE (reference sequence). This CDR3 comprises 15 residues. V lost 6 bases, J lost 3 bases, and 12 bases stayed unmatched. The CDR3 bases are TGTGCCAGCACCCAGATCCCGGGACAGAGCTACGAGCAGTACTTC. It codes for CASTQIPGQSYEQYF.

This clone was detected only once. The chain recombines TRBV30 with TRBJ1-1, with D perhaps matching TRBD1 (6 bases). The V gene lost 3 bases and the J gene lost 1 base, with 12 bases spanning the gap. This CDR3 spans 14 amino acids. CDR1 and CDR2 from the germline V gene are GTSNPN and SVGIG (reference sequence). CDR3 region: CAWRWTETNTEAFF. The CDR3 DNA reads as TGTGCCTGGAGATGGACAGAGACGAACACTGAAGCTTTCTTT.

The gene calls are TRBV7-8 and TRBJ1-1, with a weak D call TRBD1 (5 bases). V lost 0 bases to trimming and J lost 8 bases, with 16 bases between them. The CDR3 covers 15 residues. CDR1 is SGHVS, CDR2 FQNEAQ, per germline. CDR3 residues: CASSLASNRRKEAFF. CDR3 coding DNA: TGTGCCAGCAGCTTAGCGAGTAACAGGCGTAAGGAAGCTTTCTTT.

This chain uses TRBV5-1 with TRBJ2-2; D may be TRBD1 (5 bases). Per the germline V gene, CDR1 is SGHRS and CDR2 is YFSETQ. This CDR3 is 12 amino acids long. Between the trimmed V and J ends, which lost 2 bases and 6 bases, there was a span of 5 bases. CDR3 sequence reads: CASSLGAGELFF. The CDR3, as DNA: TGCGCCAGCAGCTTAGGGGCCGGGGAGCTGTTTTTT. The full variable domain, its missing parts supplied by reference TRBV5-1 and TRBJ2-2, is KAGVTQTPRYLIKTRGQQVTLSCSPISGHRSVSWYQQTPGQGLQFLFEYFSETQRNKGNFPGRFSGRQFSNSRSEMNVSTLELGDSALYLCASSLGAGELFFGEGSRLTVL.

This chain uses TRBV14 with TRBJ1-6; D gene unclear. V was clipped by 0 bases and J by 7 bases, with 10 bases between them. Germline V gene data show CDR1 as SGHDN and CDR2 as FVKESK. The CDR3 is 15 amino acids. The CDR3 sequence is CASSQDRPFNSPLHF. CDR3 bases: TGTGCCAGCAGCCAAGACAGGCCCTTCAATTCACCCCTCCACTTT. The full variable domain, with the rest looked up from reference TRBV14 and TRBJ1-6, is EAGVTQFPSHSVIEKGQTVTLRCDPISGHDNLYWYRRVMGKEIKFLLHFVKESKQDESGMPNNRFLAERTGGTYSTLKVQPAELEDSGVYFCASSQDRPFNSPLHFGNGTRLTVT.

This clone was counted once. This chain links TRBV24-1 with TRBJ2-5; maybe TRBD1 (6 bases). V dropped 3 bases and J dropped 5 bases, with 21 bases sitting between them. Germline V gene data show CDR1 as KGHDR and CDR2 as SFDVKD. The CDR3 is made up of 17 amino acids. CDR3 bases: TGTGCCACCAGTGATGGGGCCTTAACAGGGAACACCGAGACCCAGTACTTC. Protein: CATSDGALTGNTETQYF.

V usage is TRBV19 and J usage is TRBJ1-1; 8 bases fit TRBD1. CDR3 size: 16 residues. Germline-derived CDR1 and CDR2 are LNHDA and SQIVND (reference sequence). V was clipped by 6 bases and J by 5 bases; unmatched bases: 14. The CDR3 reads CASSSGRAGGYTEAFF. The CDR3, as DNA: TGTGCCAGTAGCTCCGGACGAGCAGGGGGCTATACTGAAGCTTTCTTT.